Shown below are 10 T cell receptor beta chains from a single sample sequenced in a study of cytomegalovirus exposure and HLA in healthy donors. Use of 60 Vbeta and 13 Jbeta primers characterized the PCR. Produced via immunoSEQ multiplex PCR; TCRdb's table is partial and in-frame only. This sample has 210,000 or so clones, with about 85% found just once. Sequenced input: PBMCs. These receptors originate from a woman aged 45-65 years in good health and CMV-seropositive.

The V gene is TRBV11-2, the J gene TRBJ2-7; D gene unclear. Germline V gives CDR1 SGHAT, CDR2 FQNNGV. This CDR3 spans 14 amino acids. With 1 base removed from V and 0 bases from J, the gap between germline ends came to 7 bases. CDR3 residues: CASSLGRVSYEQYF. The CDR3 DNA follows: TGTGCCAGCAGCTTAGGTCGGGTCTCCTACGAGCAGTACTTC. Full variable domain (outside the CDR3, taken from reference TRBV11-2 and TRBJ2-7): EAGVAQSPRYKIIEKRQSVAFWCNPISGHATLYWYQQILGQGPKLLIQFQNNGVVDDSQLPKDRFSAERLKGVDSTLKIQPAKLEDSAVYLCASSLGRVSYEQYFGPGTRLTVT.

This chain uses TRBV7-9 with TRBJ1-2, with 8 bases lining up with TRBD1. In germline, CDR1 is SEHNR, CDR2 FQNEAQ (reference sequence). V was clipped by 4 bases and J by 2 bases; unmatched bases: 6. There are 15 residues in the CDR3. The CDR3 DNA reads TGTGCCAGCAGCTCGGCACAGGGGGAGAACTATGGCTACACCTTC. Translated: CASSSAQGENYGYTF.

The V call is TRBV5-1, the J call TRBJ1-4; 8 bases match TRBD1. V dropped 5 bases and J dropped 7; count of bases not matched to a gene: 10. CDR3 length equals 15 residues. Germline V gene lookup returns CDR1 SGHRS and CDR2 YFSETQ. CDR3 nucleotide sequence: TGCGCCAGCAGAAAGACAGGGGAGGTTCGTGAAAAACTGTTTTTT. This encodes CASRKTGEVREKLFF.

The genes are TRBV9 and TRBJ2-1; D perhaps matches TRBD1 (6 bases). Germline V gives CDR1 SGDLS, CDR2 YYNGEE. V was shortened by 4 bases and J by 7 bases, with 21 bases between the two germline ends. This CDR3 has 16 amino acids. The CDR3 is CASSPTGLQGTNEQFF. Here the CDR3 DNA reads TGTGCCAGCAGCCCAACAGGACTCCAGGGGACGAATGAGCAGTTCTTC.

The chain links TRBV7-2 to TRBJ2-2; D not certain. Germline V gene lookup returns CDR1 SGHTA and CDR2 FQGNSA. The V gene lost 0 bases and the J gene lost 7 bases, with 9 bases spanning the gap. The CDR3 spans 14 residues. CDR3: CASSLARLGGELFF. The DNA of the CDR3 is TGTGCCAGCAGCTTAGCGCGGCTGGGCGGGGAGCTGTTTTTT.

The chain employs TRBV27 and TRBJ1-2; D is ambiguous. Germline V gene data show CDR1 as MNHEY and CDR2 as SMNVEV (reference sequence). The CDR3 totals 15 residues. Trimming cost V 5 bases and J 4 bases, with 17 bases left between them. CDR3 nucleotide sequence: TGTGCCAGCAGTAGGAGGGAGGCCACTAGCTATGGCTACACCTTC. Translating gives CASSRREATSYGYTF.

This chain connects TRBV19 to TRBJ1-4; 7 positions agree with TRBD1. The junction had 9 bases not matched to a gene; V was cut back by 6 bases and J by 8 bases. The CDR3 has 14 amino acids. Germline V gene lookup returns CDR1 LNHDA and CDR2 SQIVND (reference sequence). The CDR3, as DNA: TGTGCCAGTAGATACAGGGGAACATCAGAAAAACTGTTTTTT. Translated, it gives CASRYRGTSEKLFF.

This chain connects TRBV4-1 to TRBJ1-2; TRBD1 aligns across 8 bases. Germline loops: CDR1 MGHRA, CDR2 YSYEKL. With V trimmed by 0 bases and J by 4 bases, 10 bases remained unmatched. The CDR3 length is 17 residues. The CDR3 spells CASSQDPSGGSPYGYTF. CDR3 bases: TGCGCCAGCAGCCAAGATCCCTCAGGGGGCTCCCCCTATGGCTACACCTTC.

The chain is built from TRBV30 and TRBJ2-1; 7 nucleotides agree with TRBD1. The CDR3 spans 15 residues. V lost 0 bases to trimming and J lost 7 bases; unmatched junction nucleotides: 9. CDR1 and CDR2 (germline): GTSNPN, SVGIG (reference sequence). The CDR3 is CAWSVGGPRRNEQFF. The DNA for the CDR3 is TGTGCCTGGAGTGTAGGGGGCCCCAGAAGAAATGAGCAGTTCTTC.

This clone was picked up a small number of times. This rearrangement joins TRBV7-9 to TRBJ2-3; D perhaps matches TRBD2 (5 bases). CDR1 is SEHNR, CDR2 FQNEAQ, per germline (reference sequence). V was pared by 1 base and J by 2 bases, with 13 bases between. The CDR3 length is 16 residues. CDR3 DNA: TGTGCCAGCAGCTTAGGTCTAGCAAAATCCACAGATACGCAGTATTTT. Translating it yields CASSLGLAKSTDTQYF.